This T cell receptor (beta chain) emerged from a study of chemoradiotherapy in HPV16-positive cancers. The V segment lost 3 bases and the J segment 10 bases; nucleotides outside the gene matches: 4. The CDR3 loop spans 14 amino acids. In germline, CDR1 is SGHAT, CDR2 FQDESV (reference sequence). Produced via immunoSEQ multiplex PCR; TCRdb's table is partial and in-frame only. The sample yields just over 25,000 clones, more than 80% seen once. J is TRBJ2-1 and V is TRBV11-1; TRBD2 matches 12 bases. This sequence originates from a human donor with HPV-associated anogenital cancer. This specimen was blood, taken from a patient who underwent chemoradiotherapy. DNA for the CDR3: TGTGCCAGCAGCTTCACTAGCGGGGGGCTCGAGCAGTTCTTC. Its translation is CASSFTSGGLEQFF.